Listed here are 22 T cell receptor beta chains from one sample, sequenced in a study of blood T cell repertoires in COVID-19 (dated by TCRdb to about 2020). Libraries were prepared through the immunoSEQ multiplex PCR assay. TCRdb provides this immuneACCESS table in a form limited to in-frame rearrangements. Some clones are lacking; in checked studies, under half of them reflect an unresolved V gene, and why the rest are absent is not known. A total of approximately 250,000 clones appear in this sample, 86% of them only once. The ten largest clones add up to around 6% of the sample. The sample was peripheral blood. The receptors were sampled from a woman aged 80 or over with COVID-19, enrolled during active disease.

The V call is TRBV6-5, the J call TRBJ2-5; 10 nucleotides match TRBD1. Looked up from germline, CDR1 is MNHEY and CDR2 is SVGAGI. Losses at the gene ends were 11 bases for V and 2 bases for J; bases not matched to a gene: 8. The CDR3 is 14 amino acids. Here the CDR3 reads CAGSDRGFQETQYF. The CDR3 bases are TGTGCCGGATCGGACAGGGGGTTTCAAGAGACCCAGTACTTC.

V is TRBV14 and J is TRBJ2-2, with 7 bases aligning to TRBD2. V dropped 1 base and J dropped 5; count of bases not matched to a gene: 4. Germline values: CDR1 SGHDN, CDR2 FVKESK. The CDR3 is 15 amino acids. The CDR3 DNA sequence: TGTGCCAGCAGCCAAGTCATGGGAGGGACCGGGGAGCTGTTTTTT. Residues: CASSQVMGGTGELFF.

The V and J genes are TRBV5-1 and TRBJ2-7; D is perhaps TRBD2 (6 bases). Germline lookup yields CDR1 SGHRS and CDR2 YFSETQ. V was trimmed by 1 base and J by 6 bases, leaving 11 bases between them. CDR3 length equals 13 residues. The CDR3 sequence: CASSLRPAGEQYV. CDR3 sequence (DNA): TGCGCCAGCAGCTTGAGGCCAGCGGGCGAGCAGTACGTC.

J is TRBJ2-3 and V is TRBV4-2; 8 bases fit TRBD2. The V gene end was trimmed by 0 bases and the J gene end by 2 bases; junction bases not matched to a gene: 4. The CDR3 has 16 residues. Germline CDR1 and CDR2: LGHNA and YNFKEQ. CDR3 residues: CASSQESSGFTDTQYF. In DNA form, the CDR3 reads TGTGCCAGCAGCCAAGAATCTAGCGGGTTCACAGATACGCAGTATTTT.

The genes are TRBV7-8 and TRBJ1-5, with D tentatively TRBD1 (5 bases). The CDR3 contains 16 residues. Germline CDR1 and CDR2: SGHVS and FQNEAQ. V was clipped by 1 base and J by 0 bases, with 10 bases between them. CDR3: CASSLVGQNSNQPQHF. The CDR3 DNA sequence: TGTGCCAGCAGCTTAGTGGGGCAGAATAGCAATCAGCCCCAGCATTTT. Combining the CDR3 with reference TRBV7-8 and TRBJ1-5 gives the whole variable domain GAGVSQSPRYKVAKRGQDVALRCDPISGHVSLFWYQQALGQGPEFLTYFQNEAQLDKSGLPSDRFFAERPEGSVSTLKIQRTQQEDSAVYLCASSLVGQNSNQPQHFGDGTRLSIL.

For the CDR3, the DNA is TGTGCCATCGGAGCGGGGGGGCTCGGACAGGAGACCCAGTACTTC. Amino acid sequence: CAIGAGGLGQETQYF. The V call is TRBV15, the J call TRBJ2-5, with 10 positions matching TRBD2. The CDR3 runs 15 residues. Germline CDR1 LNHNV, CDR2 YYDKDF (reference sequence). V lost 10 bases to trimming and J lost 5 bases; unmatched junction nucleotides: 13.

The chain couples TRBV6-1 to TRBJ2-7; the match to TRBD1 covers 10 bases. The CDR3 runs 16 residues. Germline V gene data show CDR1 as MNHNS and CDR2 as SASEGT. With V trimmed by 2 bases and J by 3 bases, 7 bases remained unmatched. CDR3 protein: CASSEYLGQGSYEQYF. CDR3 in DNA: TGTGCCAGCAGTGAATATTTGGGACAGGGGAGCTACGAGCAGTACTTC.

This chain joins TRBV18 and TRBJ2-7; TRBD1 agrees at 10 bases. The germline V gene encodes CDR1 KGHSH and CDR2 LQKENI. Losses at the gene ends were 0 bases for V and 2 bases for J; bases not matched to a gene: 10. The CDR3 is made up of 18 amino acids. The CDR3 region is CASSPPVGQGPRPYEQYV. In nucleotides, the CDR3 is TGTGCCAGCTCACCACCGGTGGGACAGGGGCCTCGCCCCTACGAGCAGTACGTC.

This clone was recorded only once. The rearrangement joins TRBV5-1 to TRBJ1-5; TRBD1 might be the D (6 bases). The CDR3 totals 12 residues. Germline V gene data show CDR1 as SGHRS and CDR2 as YFSETQ. Trimming pared 6 bases from V and 12 bases from J, leaving 16 bases between. CDR3 DNA sequence: TGCGCCAGCAACAGGGCCCTCGTGAGCCAGCATTTT. The encoded protein is CASNRALVSQHF. Full variable domain (outside the CDR3, taken from reference TRBV5-1 and TRBJ1-5): KAGVTQTPRYLIKTRGQQVTLSCSPISGHRSVSWYQQTPGQGLQFLFEYFSETQRNKGNFPGRFSGRQFSNSRSEMNVSTLELGDSALYLCASNRALVSQHFGDGTRLSIL.

The CDR3 bases are TGTGCCAGCAGCACCGGGACAGGGGGTTTGTATCAGCCCCAGCATTTT. Residues: CASSTGTGGLYQPQHF. The gene calls are TRBV21-1 and TRBJ1-5; the DNA was not used to check the table's D call, TRBD1. TRBV21-1 is an annotated pseudogene. The CDR3 consists of 16 residues.

The chain joins TRBV30 to TRBJ2-1; perhaps TRBD1 as D (6 bases). Germline CDR1 and CDR2: GTSNPN and SVGIG (reference sequence). The CDR3 loop spans 15 amino acids. V was cut by 1 base and J by 0 bases, with 10 bases left in between. Here the CDR3 reads CAWSAGDRSYNEQFF. For the CDR3, the DNA is TGTGCCTGGAGTGCAGGGGACCGCTCCTACAATGAGCAGTTCTTC.

This chain links TRBV6-1 with TRBJ1-2; no clear D gene. The CDR3 covers 16 residues. V lost 7 bases and J 8 bases, leaving 26 bases between the germline ends. Germline V gives CDR1 MNHNS, CDR2 SASEGT. The CDR3 here is CASIETGGRQEGGYTF. In DNA, the CDR3 is TGTGCCAGCATTGAGACCGGTGGGCGTCAGGAAGGAGGCTACACCTTC.

The J gene is TRBJ1-5, the V gene TRBV5-8; D gene uncertain. This CDR3 comprises 14 residues. Trimming took off 2 bases at V and 1 base at J, with 7 bases between the two ends. CDR1 and CDR2 (germline): SGHTS, YDEGEE. Here the CDR3 DNA reads TGTGCCAGCAGCTTTATTCTAAGCAATCAGCCCCAGCATTTT. Translated: CASSFILSNQPQHF.

The V and J genes are TRBV3-1 (or the pseudogene TRBV3-2) and TRBJ2-3; tentative D call: TRBD1 (6 bases). Trimming took 1 base from V and 8 from J, leaving 16 bases between them. Germline CDR1 reads LGHDT; CDR2 reads YNNKEL (reference sequence). The CDR3 has 15 amino acids. This chain's CDR3 is CASSQGKAARGTQYF. The CDR3 DNA sequence: TGTGCCAGCAGCCAAGGGAAAGCGGCCAGGGGTACGCAGTATTTT.

J is TRBJ1-5 and V is TRBV15, with 8 nucleotides matching TRBD1. Germline V gives CDR1 LNHNV, CDR2 YYDKDF (reference sequence). The CDR3 is 17 residues long. Trimming took 2 bases from V and 4 from J; bases not matched to a gene: 10. CDR3 loop: CATSRNLGQVSNQPQHF. In nucleotides, the CDR3 is TGTGCCACCAGCAGAAATCTGGGACAGGTTTCAAATCAGCCCCAGCATTTT.

J is TRBJ2-7 and V is TRBV21-1; the table's TRBD2 call for D was not verified on the DNA. TRBV21-1 is flagged as a pseudogene. The CDR3 spans 12 residues. In nucleotides, the CDR3 is TGTGCCAGCACCCCTAGCTCCTACGAGCAGTACGTC. This translates into CASTPSSYEQYV.

The genes are TRBV28 and TRBJ2-7; TRBD2 might be the D (7 bases). CDR1 and CDR2 from the germline V gene are MDHEN and SYDVKM. The CDR3 length is 13 residues. Trimming pared 3 bases from V and 7 bases from J, leaving 13 bases between. The CDR3 region is CASSFWGGREQYF. The CDR3, as DNA: TGTGCCAGCAGTTTTTGGGGGGGGCGTGAGCAGTACTTC.

Only a few counts were recorded for this clone. This rearrangement joins TRBV6-5 to TRBJ1-1, with a weak D call TRBD1 (5 bases). The ends were cut back, 6 bases at V and 1 base at J, with 15 bases in the middle. The CDR3 is 15 residues long. CDR1 MNHEY and CDR2 SVGAGI come from the germline V gene. The CDR3 coding sequence is TGTGCCAGCAGGGTCTCGGGACTGACGAACACTGAAGCTTTCTTT. Translated, it gives CASRVSGLTNTEAFF.

The chain uses TRBV11-2 and TRBJ2-2, with 8 bases aligning to TRBD1. Germline values: CDR1 SGHAT, CDR2 FQNNGV. This CDR3 spans 17 amino acids. J gave up 5 bases and V 0 bases, and 8 bases lay outside the gene matches. The CDR3 region is CASSLDPQGAQTGELFF. The CDR3 DNA reads TGTGCCAGCAGCTTAGATCCCCAGGGGGCTCAAACCGGGGAGCTGTTTTTT.

This chain joins TRBV5-1 and TRBJ2-5; no firm D call. Between the trimmed V and J ends, which lost 0 bases and 4 bases, there was a span of 13 bases. Looked up from germline, CDR1 is SGHRS and CDR2 is YFSETQ. The length of the CDR3 is 15 residues. CDR3 sequence (DNA): TGCGCCAGCAGCTTGGTTTCGGGTCGGCGAGAGACCCAGTACTTC. As protein: CASSLVSGRRETQYF.

This clone was counted a few times. The chain has TRBV5-1 and TRBJ1-2; TRBD1 is a possible D gene (5 bases). V was shortened by 4 bases and J by 6 bases, with 13 bases between the two germline ends. The CDR3 is 13 residues long. Germline lookup yields CDR1 SGHRS and CDR2 YFSETQ. CDR3 loop: CASSQAQGHGYTF. DNA for the CDR3: TGCGCCAGCAGCCAGGCCCAGGGTCATGGCTACACCTTC. Complete variable domain (other parts from reference TRBV5-1 and TRBJ1-2): KAGVTQTPRYLIKTRGQQVTLSCSPISGHRSVSWYQQTPGQGLQFLFEYFSETQRNKGNFPGRFSGRQFSNSRSEMNVSTLELGDSALYLCASSQAQGHGYTFGSGTRLTVV.

J is TRBJ1-1 and V is TRBV19; 12 bases align to TRBD1. The CDR3 is made up of 16 amino acids. Germline values: CDR1 LNHDA, CDR2 SQIVND (reference sequence). After removal of 3 bases from V and 5 bases from J, the junction contained 7 bases not matched to a gene. This CDR3 is CASSIAGTGGGTEAFF. DNA for the CDR3: TGTGCCAGTAGTATCGCCGGGACAGGGGGCGGTACTGAAGCTTTCTTT. Complete variable domain (other parts from reference TRBV19 and TRBJ1-1): DGGITQSPKYLFRKEGQNVTLSCEQNLNHDAMYWYRQDPGQGLRLIYYSQIVNDFQKGDIAEGYSVSREKKESFPLTVTSAQKNPTAFYLCASSIAGTGGGTEAFFGQGTRLTVV.